These 21 T cell receptor beta chains originate from one sample sequenced in a study of T cell repertoires in cytomegalovirus infection. TCRdb reprocessed the reads via MiXCR and lists one record per CDR3 protein. Here the sample spans about 900,000 distinct CDR3 sequences, roughly a third being singletons. Their antigens are not known. The sequencing used cultured CD8+ T cells from PBMCs, collected from culture after CMV antigen stimulation. These receptors all come from a human donor in good health (CMV status not recorded). Some clones in this sample may be carry-over from other donors' samples.

The rearrangement links TRBV7-3 to TRBJ1-2; tentatively, D is TRBD1 (5 bases). Germline V gene sequence: CDR1 SGHTA, CDR2 FQGTGA. Trimming pared 5 bases from V and 8 bases from J, leaving 15 bases between. The CDR3 sequence is 13 residues long. The CDR3 DNA follows: TGTGCCAGCAGCCCGAATGGGGGTGGCGGCTACACCTTC. As protein: CASSPNGGGGYTF.

In its sample, this clonotype was seen a few times. The chain is built from TRBV28 and TRBJ2-2; D remains unclear. The CDR3 runs to 17 residues. Looked up from germline, CDR1 is MDHEN and CDR2 is SYDVKM. Trimming shortened V by 6 bases and J by 6 bases, and 23 bases separated the two germline ends. Here the CDR3 DNA reads TGTGCCAGCAGACCTACGCCGCCAGGCCCGCGGTCCGGGGAGCTGTTTTTT. Its protein is CASRPTPPGPRSGELFF.

In this sample, this clonotype turned up many times. The chain recombines TRBV12-3 or TRBV12-4 with TRBJ1-2; D gene unclear. Trimming left V 6 bases short and J 5 bases short, with 19 bases between. There are 15 residues in the CDR3. CDR3 DNA sequence: TGTGCCAGCAGGCCGACGGGAGGTCCATATTATGGCTACACCTTC. Translating it yields CASRPTGGPYYGYTF.

This sequence joins TRBV5-5 and TRBJ2-7; D call uncertain. This CDR3 region has 13 residues. Trimming removed 6 bases from V and 1 base from J, with 11 bases in between. Germline V gene data show CDR1 as SGHKS and CDR2 as YYEKEE (reference sequence). The CDR3 sequence is CASKTSDSYEQYV. For the CDR3, the DNA is TGTGCCAGCAAGACCTCAGATTCCTACGAGCAGTACGTC.

The genes are TRBV4-3 and TRBJ2-5; D uncertain. The V end was cut by 2 bases, the J end by 2 bases, with 9 bases between. Per the germline V gene, CDR1 is LGHNA and CDR2 is YSLEER. CDR3 length: 14 residues. The chain's CDR3 is CASSQWGTQETQYF. CDR3 nucleotide sequence: TGCGCCAGCAGCCAATGGGGTACTCAAGAGACCCAGTACTTC.

This clonotype showed up many times. The V gene is TRBV6-2 or TRBV6-3, the J gene TRBJ2-7, with TRBD2 identical over 9 bases. The CDR3 is 14 amino acids. Germline lookup yields CDR1 MNHEY and CDR2 SVGEGT. Trimming took 6 bases from V and 0 from J; bases not matched to a gene: 3. This chain's CDR3 is CASRKTSGSYEQYF. CDR3 in DNA: TGTGCCAGCAGGAAGACTAGCGGCTCCTACGAGCAGTACTTC.

On this clonotype itself: This could be a read error, since a much larger clone is one nucleotide away. The chain is built from TRBV7-8 and TRBJ2-5, with D maybe TRBD2 (5 bases). Germline V gives CDR1 SGHVS, CDR2 FQNEAQ. The length of the CDR3 is 12 residues. CDR3 DNA sequence: TGTGTCAGCAGCTTAGCGTATGAGACCCAGTACTTC. This sequence encodes CVSSLAYETQYF.

V usage is TRBV5-4 and J usage is TRBJ2-2, with 10 positions matching TRBD2. Germline-derived CDR1 and CDR2 are SGHNT and YYREEE (reference sequence). This CDR3 comprises 16 residues. V trimming: 4 bases; J trimming: 1 base; junction bases outside the gene matches: 4. The DNA of the CDR3 is TGTGCCAGCAGCCCTTCTAGCGGGGGGAACACCGGGGAGCTGTTTTTT. This sequence encodes CASSPSSGGNTGELFF.

CDR3 protein: CASTLREGANEQFF. In DNA, the CDR3 is TGTGCCAGCACCCTCCGTGAGGGGGCCAATGAGCAGTTCTTC. The chain uses TRBV7-9 and TRBJ2-1; 7 nucleotides agree with TRBD1. This CDR3 spans 14 amino acids. V shed 7 bases, J shed 6 bases, and the junction held 9 bases outside the gene matches. Germline V lookup: CDR1 SEHNR, CDR2 FQNEAQ (reference sequence).

This chain uses TRBV7-9 with TRBJ1-2, with D perhaps matching TRBD1 (6 bases). The CDR3 is made up of 13 amino acids. V lost 6 bases, J lost 6 bases, and 14 bases lay in between. Looked up from germline, CDR1 is SEHNR and CDR2 is FQNEAQ (reference sequence). CDR3 DNA sequence: TGTGCCAGCAGGCCACAGGGAGTCGATGGCTACACCTTC. It is translated as CASRPQGVDGYTF.

This clonotype was seen repeatedly, ten times or more. CDR3 sequence (DNA): TGTGCCAGTACTCGGCGGAAGGAGGGCGCCAAAAACATTCAGTACTTC. It codes for CASTRRKEGAKNIQYF. V usage is TRBV19 and J usage is TRBJ2-4, with a weak D call TRBD2 (6 bases). Germline CDR1 LNHDA, CDR2 SQIVND (reference sequence). V was clipped by 7 bases and J by 1 base, with 17 bases between them. This CDR3 spans 16 amino acids.

With regard to this clonotype: At one of its ends the junction is not consistent with the germline gene, which may arise from a read error. The J gene is TRBJ2-1, the V gene TRBV11-2, with D maybe TRBD2 (6 bases). CDR3 length: 17 amino acids. CDR1 SGHAT and CDR2 FQNNGV come from the germline V gene. CDR3 loop: CANSLLLPGDPWYEQFF. The CDR3, as DNA: TGTGCCAACAGCCTTTTACTTCCGGGGGACCCGTGGTATGAGCAGTTCTTC.

There are many counts of this clonotype. This chain connects TRBV27 to TRBJ2-2, with a tentative D call TRBD1 (5 bases). This CDR3 region has 12 residues. Germline V gives CDR1 MNHEY, CDR2 SMNVEV (reference sequence). Trimming removed 7 bases at V and 7 bases at J, with 10 bases between. CDR3 residues: CASTGYGGELFF. CDR3 coding DNA: TGTGCCAGCACAGGGTACGGCGGGGAGCTGTTTTTT.

The chain combines TRBV27 with TRBJ1-1; tentative D call: TRBD1 (5 bases). The germline V and J ends were trimmed by 2 bases and 5 bases, with 15 bases remaining between them. This CDR3 contains 15 residues. Germline CDR1 is MNHEY and CDR2 is SMNVEV (reference sequence). The CDR3 reads CASSLGWDGSTEAFF. Written as DNA, the CDR3 is TGTGCCAGCAGTTTAGGGTGGGACGGGAGTACTGAAGCTTTCTTT.

The chain carries TRBV4-1 and TRBJ2-2; D uncertain. The ends were cut back, 3 bases at V and 4 bases at J, with 6 bases in the middle. The V gene's germline CDR1 is MGHRA and CDR2 YSYEKL. The CDR3 spans 13 residues. CDR3 nucleotide sequence: TGCGCCAGCAGCCACGGTTTCACCGGGGAGCTGTTTTTT. Residues: CASSHGFTGELFF.

The table lists this clonotype with a count of one. This chain uses TRBV4-1 with TRBJ1-5; maybe TRBD1 (5 bases). CDR1 is MGHRA, CDR2 YSYEKL, per germline. V lost 4 bases and J 0 bases, leaving 13 bases between the germline ends. The CDR3 runs to 16 residues. The CDR3 here is CASSRVQADSNQPQHF. CDR3 coding DNA: TGCGCCAGCAGCCGAGTACAGGCCGATAGCAATCAGCCCCAGCATTTT.

This clonotype was counted between two and nine times. V usage is TRBV7-9 and J usage is TRBJ2-2; 10 bases line up with TRBD2. V lost 6 bases to trimming and J lost 1 base; unmatched junction nucleotides: 2. The CDR3 consists of 15 residues. Germline V gene lookup returns CDR1 SEHNR and CDR2 FQNEAQ (reference sequence). CDR3 sequence: CASRGTSENTGELFF. In nucleotides, the CDR3 is TGTGCCAGCAGGGGGACTAGCGAGAACACCGGGGAGCTGTTTTTT.

This clonotype is medium-sized (0.01 to 0.1%) in the sample. The chain carries TRBV6-1 and TRBJ2-7, with TRBD1 matching over 8 bases. V was clipped by 4 bases and J by 2 bases; unmatched bases: 4. The CDR3 length is 14 residues. The germline gives CDR1 MNHNS, CDR2 SASEGT. For the CDR3, the DNA is TGTGCCAGCAGTGTGGGACAGGAGACCTACGAGCAGTACTTC. Translating it yields CASSVGQETYEQYF.

This clonotype was detected many times. V and J are TRBV7-9 and TRBJ1-2; the match to TRBD1 covers 7 bases. The V gene end was trimmed by 8 bases and the J gene end by 4 bases; junction bases not matched to a gene: 4. Germline V gene sequence: CDR1 SEHNR, CDR2 FQNEAQ (reference sequence). The CDR3 consists of 12 residues. CDR3 nucleotide sequence: TGTGCCAGCGCGGACAGGAGCTATGGCTACACCTTC. This sequence encodes CASADRSYGYTF. Variable domain in full (rest from reference TRBV7-9 and TRBJ1-2): DTGVSQNPRHKITKRGQNVTFRCDPISEHNRLYWYRQTLGQGPEFLTYFQNEAQLEKSRLLSDRFSAERPKGSFSTLEIQRTEQGDSAMYLCASADRSYGYTFGSGTRLTVV.

A few counts support this clonotype. The chain carries TRBV6-2 or TRBV6-3 and TRBJ2-1; 8 nucleotides agree with TRBD2. V gave up 5 bases and J gave up 6 bases; unmatched junction bases: 3. CDR1 is MNHEY, CDR2 SVGEGT, per germline. There are 13 residues in the CDR3. The CDR3 nucleotides read TGTGCCAGCAGTCGGGGGGGGATCAATGAGCAGTTCTTC. Residues: CASSRGGINEQFF.

The J gene is TRBJ2-5, the V gene TRBV10-1; 7 bases agree with TRBD1. This CDR3 comprises 15 residues. CDR1 and CDR2 from the germline V gene are WNHNN and SYGVQD (reference sequence). J gave up 0 bases and V 2 bases, and 3 bases lay outside the gene matches. The DNA for the CDR3 is TGCGCCAGCAGTGAGACAGGGGCCAACCAAGAGACCCAGTACTTC. Translation gives CASSETGANQETQYF.